The 15 T cell receptor beta chains below were found in one sample sequenced in a study of blood T cell repertoires in COVID-19. Repertoires were generated with immunoSEQ multiplex PCR, while TCRdb's copy carries only in-frame clones and drops some. The sample carries some 41,000 clones, more than 80% recorded once. The sequencing input was peripheral blood. Receptors were obtained from an elderly man in a cohort sampled during active COVID-19.

V and J are TRBV4-1 and TRBJ2-7; 7 bases are shared with TRBD2. This CDR3 comprises 15 residues. CDR1 is MGHRA and CDR2 is YSYEKL in the germline V gene. With 0 bases clipped from V and 4 bases from J, the junction kept 6 bases outside the gene matches. CDR3 protein: CASSQDSGKRYEQYF. CDR3 nucleotides: TGCGCCAGCAGCCAAGACAGCGGGAAGAGGTACGAGCAGTACTTC.

The CDR3 nucleotides read TGTGCCAGCAGTGAACAGGTTTTGTCTGGAAACACCATATATTTT. This sequence encodes CASSEQVLSGNTIYF. The rearrangement joins TRBV2 to TRBJ1-3; D not certain. V lost 2 bases and J 1 base, leaving 9 bases between the germline ends. The CDR3 is 15 residues long. From germline, CDR1 is SNHLY and CDR2 FYNNEI.

The chain carries TRBV30 and TRBJ1-1; no clear D. CDR1 is GTSNPN and CDR2 is SVGIG in the germline V gene (reference sequence). The V end lost 2 bases, the J end lost 4 bases, and 11 bases lay between the germline ends. The CDR3 is made up of 13 amino acids. The CDR3 loop is CAWSTFTGTEAFF. CDR3 bases: TGTGCCTGGAGTACCTTTACGGGCACTGAAGCTTTCTTT.

The chain is built from TRBV19 and TRBJ2-2, with a tentative D call TRBD2 (6 bases). Trimming took 0 bases from V and 1 from J, leaving 12 bases between them. The CDR3 spans 17 residues. Germline values: CDR1 LNHDA, CDR2 SQIVND (reference sequence). DNA for the CDR3: TGTGCCAGTAGTATAGATCTATCCGGGGGGAACACCGGGGAGCTGTTTTTT. Translation: CASSIDLSGGNTGELFF.

The chain is built from TRBV5-1 and TRBJ2-3; TRBD1 agrees at 7 bases. CDR1 and CDR2 (germline): SGHRS, YFSETQ. With V trimmed by 4 bases and J by 0 bases, 8 bases remained unmatched. This CDR3 has 16 residues. CDR3 DNA sequence: TGCGCCAGCAGCCCAGGGACAGCCCGAAGCACAGATACGCAGTATTTT. Its protein product is CASSPGTARSTDTQYF.

V usage is TRBV28 and J usage is TRBJ2-4; 7 positions match TRBD1. The germline CDR1 and CDR2 sequences are MDHEN and SYDVKM. This CDR3 is 15 amino acids long. V was pared by 6 bases and J by 6 bases, with 11 bases of the junction left unmatched. The DNA for the CDR3 is TGTGCCAGCAGGAAGATAGGGGGCAGGGGAAACATTCAGTACTTC. Its translation: CASRKIGGRGNIQYF.

The rearrangement uses TRBV21-1 and TRBJ2-3; TRBD2, the D gene given by the table, was not confirmed from the DNA. TRBV21-1 is listed as a pseudogene. The CDR3 is 17 residues long. CDR3 nucleotides: TGTGCCAGCAGCCGTAGCGGGAGGGTCCAGCGGGAAGATACGCAGTATTTT. Protein sequence: CASSRSGRVQREDTQYF.

CDR3 amino acids: CASSYSIAEAFF. Written as DNA, the CDR3 is TGTGCCAGCAGTTACTCAATCGCTGAAGCTTTCTTT. J is TRBJ1-1 and V is TRBV6-6, with D hard to call. Per the germline V gene, CDR1 is MNHNY and CDR2 is SVGAGI (reference sequence). Trimming pared 0 bases from V and 6 bases from J, leaving 5 bases between. The CDR3 is 12 amino acids.

The chain joins TRBV18 to TRBJ1-2; D possibly corresponds to TRBD1 (5 bases). This CDR3 spans 12 amino acids. Germline lookup yields CDR1 KGHSH and CDR2 LQKENI. V was clipped by 2 bases and J by 8 bases, with 9 bases between them. CDR3 DNA sequence: TGTGCCAGCTCACCAGGGGCGGACGGCTACACCTTC. It yields the protein CASSPGADGYTF. The whole variable domain, remainder taken from reference TRBV18 and TRBJ1-2, is NAGVMQNPRHLVRRRGQEARLRCSPMKGHSHVYWYRQLPEEGLKFMVYLQKENIIDESGMPKERFSAEFPKEGPSILRIQQVVRGDSAAYFCASSPGADGYTFGSGTRLTVV.

V and J are TRBV15 and TRBJ1-5; possibly TRBD1 for D (6 bases). The CDR3 has 15 residues. With 0 bases removed from V and 9 bases from J, the gap between germline ends came to 15 bases. Looked up from germline, CDR1 is LNHNV and CDR2 is YYDKDF (reference sequence). CDR3 nucleotides: TGTGCCACCAGCAGAGAGGTGCCAGGGGTACGGCCCCAGCATTTT. It encodes CATSREVPGVRPQHF.

The table lists this clone with many counts. The chain uses TRBV18 and TRBJ2-7, with TRBD2 identical over 9 bases. Germline assignment: CDR1 KGHSH and CDR2 LQKENI. The J segment lost 1 base and the V segment lost 6 bases, leaving 4 bases of the junction unmatched. The CDR3 is 14 amino acids. DNA for the CDR3: TGTGCCAGCTCGCTGGGACTAGCATCCTACGAGCAGTACTTC. This gives the protein CASSLGLASYEQYF.

The chain uses TRBV2 and TRBJ1-4; tentative D call: TRBD1 (6 bases). Germline CDR1 and CDR2: SNHLY and FYNNEI. The CDR3 has 15 residues. Between the trimmed V and J ends, which lost 2 bases and 11 bases, there was a span of 18 bases. CDR3 amino acids: CASSEHRDTGYKLFF. CDR3 nucleotide sequence: TGTGCCAGCAGTGAACACCGGGACACGGGGTATAAACTGTTTTTT.

Concerning this clone itself: An end of the junction does not agree with germline; a read error may underlie this. V usage is TRBV3-1 (or the pseudogene TRBV3-2) and J usage is TRBJ1-2; 8 nucleotides line up with TRBD1. CDR1 and CDR2 (germline): LGHDT, YNNKEL (reference sequence). CDR3 length equals 14 residues. In DNA, the CDR3 is TGTGCCAGCAGCCAAGCGTACCGGGACAGGCCACAGGACTTC. It yields the protein CASSQAYRDRPQDF.

The rearrangement joins TRBV6-2 or TRBV6-3 to TRBJ1-2; D call uncertain. V lost 5 bases and J lost 6, with 16 bases in between. The CDR3 has 14 amino acids. CDR1 is MNHEY, CDR2 SVGEGT, per germline. In DNA, the CDR3 is TGTGCCAGCAGTGGGCTCGGGGTTCCTCATGGCTACACCTTC. Its translation: CASSGLGVPHGYTF.

V usage is TRBV11-3 and J usage is TRBJ2-5; 9 positions match TRBD1. Germline values: CDR1 SGHNT, CDR2 YENEEA. The CDR3 runs to 16 residues. The J segment lost 3 bases and the V segment lost 4 bases, leaving 9 bases of the junction unmatched. CDR3 nucleotides: TGTGCCAGCAGCTCGGGACAGGGAAGCGGGAAAGAGACCCAGTACTTC. It is translated as CASSSGQGSGKETQYF.